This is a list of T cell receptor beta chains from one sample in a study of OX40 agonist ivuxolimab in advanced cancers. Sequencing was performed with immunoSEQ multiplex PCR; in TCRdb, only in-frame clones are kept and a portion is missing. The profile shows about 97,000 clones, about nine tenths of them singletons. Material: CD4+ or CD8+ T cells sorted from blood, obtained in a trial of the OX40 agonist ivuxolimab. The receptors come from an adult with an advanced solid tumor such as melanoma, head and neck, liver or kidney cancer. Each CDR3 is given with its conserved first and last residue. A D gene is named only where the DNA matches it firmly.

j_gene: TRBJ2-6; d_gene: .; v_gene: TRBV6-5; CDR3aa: CATLRGAAGANVLTF
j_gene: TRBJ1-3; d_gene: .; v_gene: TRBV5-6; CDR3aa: CASSSSDGSSGNTIYF
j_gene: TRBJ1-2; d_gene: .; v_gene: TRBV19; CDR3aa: CASSTGTTYGYTF
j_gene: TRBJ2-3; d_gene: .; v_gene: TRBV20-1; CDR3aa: CSADRTDTQYF
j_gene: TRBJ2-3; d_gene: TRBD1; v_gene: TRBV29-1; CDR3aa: CSVGPTGGGTDTQYF
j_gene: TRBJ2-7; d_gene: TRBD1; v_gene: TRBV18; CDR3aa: CASSLARDRGSYEQYF
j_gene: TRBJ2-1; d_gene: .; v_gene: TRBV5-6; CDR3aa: CASSINDEQFF
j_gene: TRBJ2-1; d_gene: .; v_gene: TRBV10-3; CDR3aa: CAISFNPSYNEQFF
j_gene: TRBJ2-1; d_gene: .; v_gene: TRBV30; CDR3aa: CAWSVWAGYGEQFF
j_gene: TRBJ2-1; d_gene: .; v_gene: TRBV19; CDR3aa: CASAKGGSSYNEQFF
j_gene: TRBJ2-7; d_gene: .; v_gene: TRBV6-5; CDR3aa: CASSKTRFHEQYF
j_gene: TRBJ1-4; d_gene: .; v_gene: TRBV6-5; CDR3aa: CASSYQGFSNEKLFF
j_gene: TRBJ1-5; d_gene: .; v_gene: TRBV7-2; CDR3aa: CASSKGGGLNNQPQHF
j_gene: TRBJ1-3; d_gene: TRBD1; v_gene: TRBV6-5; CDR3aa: CASRGQDYSGNTIYF
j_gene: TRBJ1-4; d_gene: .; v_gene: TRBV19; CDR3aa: CASTTGTAAEKLFF
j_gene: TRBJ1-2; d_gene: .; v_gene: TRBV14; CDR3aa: CASSQGYRAVYGYTF
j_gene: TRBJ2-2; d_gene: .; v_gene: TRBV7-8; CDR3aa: CASSLGGGSTGELFF
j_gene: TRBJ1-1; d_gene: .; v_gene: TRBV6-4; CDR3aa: CASSELMNTEAFF
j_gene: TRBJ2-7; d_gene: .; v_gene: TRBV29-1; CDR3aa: CSVQGMSEQYF
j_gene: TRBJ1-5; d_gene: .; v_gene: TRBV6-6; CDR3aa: CASSYSKGGQPQHF
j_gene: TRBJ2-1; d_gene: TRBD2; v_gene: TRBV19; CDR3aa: CASSIDPLAGEYNEQFF
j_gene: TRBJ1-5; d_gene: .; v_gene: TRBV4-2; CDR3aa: CASSPQYSNQPQHF
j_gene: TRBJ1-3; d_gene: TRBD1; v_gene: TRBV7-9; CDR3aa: CASSPQGFGGNTIYF
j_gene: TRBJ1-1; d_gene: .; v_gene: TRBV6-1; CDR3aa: CASSRTTEGTEAFF
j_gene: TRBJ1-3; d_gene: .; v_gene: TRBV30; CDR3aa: CAWSVLGSNSGNTIYF
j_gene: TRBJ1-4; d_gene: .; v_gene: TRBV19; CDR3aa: CASSIFVGATNEKLFF
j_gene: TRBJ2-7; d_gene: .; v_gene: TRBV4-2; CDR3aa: CASSQWGSSYEQYF
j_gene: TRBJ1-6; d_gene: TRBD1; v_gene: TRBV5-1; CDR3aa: CASSLDAGQGANSPLHF
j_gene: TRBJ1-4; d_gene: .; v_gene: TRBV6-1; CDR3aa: CASSEGRQYNEKLFF
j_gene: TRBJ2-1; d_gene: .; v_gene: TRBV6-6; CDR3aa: CASSPLSGSYNEQFF
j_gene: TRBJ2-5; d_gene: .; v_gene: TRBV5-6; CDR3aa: CASNKNPQSQETQYF
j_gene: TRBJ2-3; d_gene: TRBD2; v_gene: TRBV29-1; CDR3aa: CSVPGGWNTDTQYF
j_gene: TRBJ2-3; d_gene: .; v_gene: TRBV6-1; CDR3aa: CASRSRPELDTQYF
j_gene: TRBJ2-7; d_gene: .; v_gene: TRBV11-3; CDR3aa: CASSLMSYEQYF
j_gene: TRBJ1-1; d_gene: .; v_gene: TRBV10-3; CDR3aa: CASKDGGSEAFF
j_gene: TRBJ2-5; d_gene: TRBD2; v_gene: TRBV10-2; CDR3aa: CASSESGTSGEETQYF
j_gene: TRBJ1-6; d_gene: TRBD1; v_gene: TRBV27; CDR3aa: CASNQGGSSPLHF
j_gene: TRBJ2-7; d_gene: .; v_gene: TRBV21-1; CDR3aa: CASSSTPTGGPSEQYF
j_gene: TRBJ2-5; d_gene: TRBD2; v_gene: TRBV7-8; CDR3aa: CASSPYRVLAGISSGETQYF
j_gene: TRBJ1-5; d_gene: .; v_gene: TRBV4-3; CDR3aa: CASSQDGAANQPQHF
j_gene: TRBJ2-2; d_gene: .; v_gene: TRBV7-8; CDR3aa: CASSLDWRGELFF
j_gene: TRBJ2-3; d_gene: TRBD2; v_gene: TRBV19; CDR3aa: CASTSGGAITDTQYF
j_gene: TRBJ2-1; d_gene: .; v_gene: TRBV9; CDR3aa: CASGPPSRNEQFF
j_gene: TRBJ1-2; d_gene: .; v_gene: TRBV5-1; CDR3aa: CASSLLNYGYTF
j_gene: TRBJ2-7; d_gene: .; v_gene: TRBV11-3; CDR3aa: CASSFGGLGEQYF
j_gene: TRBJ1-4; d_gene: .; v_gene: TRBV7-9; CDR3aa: CASSILSGATNEKLFF
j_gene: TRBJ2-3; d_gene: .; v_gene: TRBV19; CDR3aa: CASSMGGGGGTGSDTQYF
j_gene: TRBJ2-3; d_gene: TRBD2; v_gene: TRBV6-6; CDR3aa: CASSPPGGRADTQYF
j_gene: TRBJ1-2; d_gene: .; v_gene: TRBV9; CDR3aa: CASSVNDYGYTF
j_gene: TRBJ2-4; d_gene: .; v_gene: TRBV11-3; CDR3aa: CASSFTQGYAKNIQYF
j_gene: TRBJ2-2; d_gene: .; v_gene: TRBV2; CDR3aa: CASSEVSLPNTGELFF